The 5 T cell receptor beta chains below all came from one sample that was sequenced in a study of response to subunit inactivated influenza vaccine. TCRdb called the RT-PCR reads again in MiXCR, with one record for every CDR3 protein. This sample has about 300,000 distinct CDR3 sequences, with approximately 20% found just once. Material: PBMCs from blood, obtained less than 22 months after vaccination. These receptors were collected from a man between 45 and 75 years old who received an inactivated influenza vaccine.

This clonotype appeared a few times. The rearrangement joins TRBV9 to TRBJ1-3, with D uncertain. V dropped 0 bases and J dropped 4 bases, with 17 bases sitting between them. This CDR3 spans 17 amino acids. Germline V gene lookup returns CDR1 SGDLS and CDR2 YYNGEE. The CDR3 sequence is CASSVVGGWTSGNTIYF. CDR3 nucleotides: TGTGCCAGCAGCGTAGTGGGAGGGTGGACTTCAGGAAACACCATATATTTT.

The rearrangement uses TRBV7-9 and TRBJ1-4, with 7 bases fitting TRBD1. CDR1 is SEHNR and CDR2 is FQNEAQ in the germline V gene (reference sequence). The CDR3 contains 14 residues. V lost 0 bases to trimming and J lost 6 bases; unmatched junction nucleotides: 1. CDR3 residues: CASSLAGQHEKLFF. In DNA, the CDR3 is TGTGCCAGCAGCTTAGCGGGACAGCATGAAAAACTGTTTTTT. The variable domain in full, completed from reference TRBV7-9 and TRBJ1-4, reads DTGVSQNPRHKITKRGQNVTFRCDPISEHNRLYWYRQTLGQGPEFLTYFQNEAQLEKSRLLSDRFSAERPKGSFSTLEIQRTEQGDSAMYLCASSLAGQHEKLFFGSGTQLSVL.

This clonotype was counted a few times. This chain joins TRBV30 and TRBJ1-1, with 7 bases identical to TRBD1. The junction had 3 bases not matched to a gene; V was cut back by 2 bases and J by 0 bases. Germline values: CDR1 GTSNPN, CDR2 SVGIG (reference sequence). This CDR3 has 14 residues. CDR3 nucleotide sequence: TGTGCCTGGAGTAGTGGGACAGTGAACACTGAAGCTTTCTTT. Encoded protein: CAWSSGTVNTEAFF. The full variable domain, its missing parts supplied by reference TRBV30 and TRBJ1-1, is SQTIHQWPATLVQPVGSPLSLECTVEGTSNPNLYWYRQAAGRGLQLLFYSVGIGQISSEVPQNLSASRPQDRQFILSSKKLLLSDSGFYLCAWSSGTVNTEAFFGQGTRLTVV.

This clonotype was seen only a few times. This sequence joins TRBV20-1 and TRBJ2-1, with 7 nucleotides matching TRBD2. In germline, CDR1 is DFQATT, CDR2 SNEGSKA (reference sequence). The length of the CDR3 is 14 residues. With 1 base clipped from V and 8 bases from J, the junction kept 8 bases outside the gene matches. The CDR3 protein is CSARVPGTTHEQFF. In DNA, the CDR3 is TGCAGTGCTAGAGTGCCAGGGACTACCCATGAGCAGTTCTTC.

The chain recombines TRBV5-1 with TRBJ2-1, with 7 bases identical to TRBD2. The germline CDR1 and CDR2 sequences are SGHRS and YFSETQ. The CDR3 covers 15 residues. Losses at the gene ends were 2 bases for V and 2 bases for J; bases not matched to a gene: 4. CDR3 DNA: TGCGCCAGCAGCTTCCGGGACTACACCTACAATGAGCAGTTCTTC. This gives the protein CASSFRDYTYNEQFF.